This is a list of T cell receptor beta chains from one sample in a study of preoperative IRX-2 immunotherapy in early breast cancer. The table came from immunoSEQ multiplex PCR; TCRdb's copy has only in-frame clones and leaves some out. The sample contains 30,000 to 45,000 clones, around 82% of which appear only once. The source material was lymph node tissue, sampled after IRX-2 immunotherapy. These TCRs come from a human donor with breast cancer. CDR3s include the opening cysteine and the closing phenylalanine or tryptophan. The order of the fields is clone size, J gene, D gene, V gene, CDR3 DNA, CDR3 protein. A D gene is named only where the DNA matches it firmly. Only part of the rows carry a size: once, few, many, or a class if the clone is expanded.

clone size: NA
J gene: TRBJ1-1
D gene: NA
V gene: TRBV11-3
CDR3 DNA: TGTGCCAGCAGCTTGGGCCCCGCGAGGAACACTGAAGCTTTCTTT
CDR3 protein: CASSLGPARNTEAFF

clone size: few
J gene: TRBJ1-5
D gene: NA
V gene: TRBV1
CDR3 DNA: TGCGCCAGCAGCCACCCGGACAGGCCGAATCAGCCCCAGCATTTT
CDR3 protein: CASSHPDRPNQPQHF

clone size: NA
J gene: TRBJ1-5
D gene: NA
V gene: TRBV28
CDR3 DNA: TGTGCCAGCAGGGATGGGGGGATTCCGAGCAATCAGCCCCAGCATTTT
CDR3 protein: CASRDGGIPSNQPQHF

clone size: NA
J gene: TRBJ2-1
D gene: TRBD1
V gene: TRBV5-1
CDR3 DNA: TGCGCCAGCAGCCAAAACCTCGGGACAGGGATCAACAATGAGCAGTTCTTC
CDR3 protein: CASSQNLGTGINNEQFF

clone size: NA
J gene: TRBJ1-2
D gene: TRBD1
V gene: TRBV2
CDR3 DNA: TGTGCCAGCAGTGGAGCGGACAGGGACGATGGCTACACCTTC
CDR3 protein: CASSGADRDDGYTF

clone size: NA
J gene: TRBJ2-2
D gene: NA
V gene: TRBV6-8
CDR3 DNA: TGTGCCAGCAGTTCATACCGGACAGGTGGGGGGACCGGGGAGCTGTTTTTT
CDR3 protein: CASSSYRTGGGTGELFF

clone size: few
J gene: TRBJ1-1
D gene: NA
V gene: TRBV19
CDR3 DNA: TGTGCCAGTAGGCTACAGGGACGGGACACTGAAGCTTTCTTT
CDR3 protein: CASRLQGRDTEAFF

clone size: NA
J gene: TRBJ2-4
D gene: TRBD2
V gene: TRBV28
CDR3 DNA: TGTGCCAGCAGCCCCGCCGGGACTAGCGGGGGAATCAACAAAAACATTCAGTACTTC
CDR3 protein: CASSPAGTSGGINKNIQYF

clone size: NA
J gene: TRBJ1-2
D gene: NA
V gene: TRBV5-1
CDR3 DNA: TGCGCCAGCAGCTTGGTTACAGGTCCCCTCTATGGCTACACCTTC
CDR3 protein: CASSLVTGPLYGYTF

clone size: few
J gene: TRBJ2-2
D gene: NA
V gene: TRBV6-8
CDR3 DNA: TGTGCCAGCAGTGAGATAGCGCGCACCGGGGAGCTGTTTTTT
CDR3 protein: CASSEIARTGELFF

clone size: NA
J gene: TRBJ1-2
D gene: TRBD1
V gene: TRBV10-1
CDR3 DNA: TGCGCCAGCAGCCGGACAGGGGTAGCGGGCTACACCTTC
CDR3 protein: CASSRTGVAGYTF

clone size: NA
J gene: TRBJ1-4
D gene: NA
V gene: TRBV11-3
CDR3 DNA: TGTGCCAGCAGCTTAGGAACTCAGTCGAATGAAAAACTGTTTTTT
CDR3 protein: CASSLGTQSNEKLFF

clone size: NA
J gene: TRBJ1-1
D gene: TRBD1
V gene: TRBV7-1
CDR3 DNA: TGTGCCAGCAGCTCCCCGGACAGGGAGAAAGCTTTCTTT
CDR3 protein: CASSSPDREKAFF

clone size: NA
J gene: TRBJ2-7
D gene: TRBD2
V gene: TRBV5-1
CDR3 DNA: TGCGCCAGCAGCCCCTGGCTAGCGGGCCACGAGCAGTACTTC
CDR3 protein: CASSPWLAGHEQYF

clone size: NA
J gene: TRBJ1-1
D gene: NA
V gene: TRBV10-1
CDR3 DNA: TGCGCCAGCAGTGAGTCAGAAGAAAACACTGAAGCTTTCTTT
CDR3 protein: CASSESEENTEAFF

clone size: few
J gene: TRBJ1-6
D gene: TRBD1
V gene: TRBV5-1
CDR3 DNA: TGCGCCAGCAGCTCCGGGACAGGGAGATATTCACCCCTCCACTTT
CDR3 protein: CASSSGTGRYSPLHF

clone size: few
J gene: TRBJ1-5
D gene: TRBD1
V gene: TRBV11-3
CDR3 DNA: TGTGCCAGCAGCTTATCAGGGGGGTATCAGCCCCAGCATTTT
CDR3 protein: CASSLSGGYQPQHF

clone size: once
J gene: TRBJ2-7
D gene: NA
V gene: TRBV18
CDR3 DNA: TGTGCCAGCTCACCACCAGGACAGACTACGGGCGAGCAGTACTTC
CDR3 protein: CASSPPGQTTGEQYF

clone size: NA
J gene: TRBJ1-5
D gene: NA
V gene: TRBV14
CDR3 DNA: TGTGCCAGCAGCCAACAGCTTAGGGGATGCAATCAGCCCCAGCATTTT
CDR3 protein: CASSQQLRGCNQPQHF

clone size: few
J gene: TRBJ2-1
D gene: TRBD2
V gene: TRBV11-3
CDR3 DNA: TGTGCCAGCAGTTGGACCGGGACTAGCGGGGTGGCTGAGCAGTTCTTC
CDR3 protein: CASSWTGTSGVAEQFF

clone size: NA
J gene: TRBJ2-7
D gene: TRBD1
V gene: TRBV5-1
CDR3 DNA: TGCGCCAGCAGCTTGGGGACAGGGGTTAACGAGCAGTACTTC
CDR3 protein: CASSLGTGVNEQYF

clone size: NA
J gene: TRBJ2-5
D gene: TRBD2
V gene: TRBV30
CDR3 DNA: TGTGCCTGGAGTTATAGCGGGGGGCAAGGGACCCAGTACTTC
CDR3 protein: CAWSYSGGQGTQYF

clone size: NA
J gene: TRBJ2-3
D gene: TRBD1
V gene: TRBV6-8
CDR3 DNA: TGTGCCAGCAAGGGGGCGAGTACGGATCGCACAGATACGCAGTATTTT
CDR3 protein: CASKGASTDRTDTQYF

clone size: NA
J gene: TRBJ1-2
D gene: NA
V gene: TRBV28
CDR3 DNA: TGTGCCAGCAGTTTATACGGGGGGCGCAGACCGCTTGGCTACACCTTC
CDR3 protein: CASSLYGGRRPLGYTF

clone size: NA
J gene: TRBJ1-6
D gene: TRBD1
V gene: TRBV11-3
CDR3 DNA: TGTGCCAGCAGCTTGTATCGGGACAGAAATTCACCCCTCCACTTT
CDR3 protein: CASSLYRDRNSPLHF

clone size: once
J gene: TRBJ2-2
D gene: NA
V gene: TRBV1
CDR3 DNA: TGCGCCAGCAGCCCGGGACTGTCGAACACCGGGGAGCTGTTTTTT
CDR3 protein: CASSPGLSNTGELFF

clone size: NA
J gene: TRBJ1-6
D gene: NA
V gene: TRBV28
CDR3 DNA: TGTGCCAGCAGTTTTTGGGCTTATAATTCACCCCTCCACTTT
CDR3 protein: CASSFWAYNSPLHF

clone size: once
J gene: TRBJ1-2
D gene: TRBD1
V gene: TRBV5-1
CDR3 DNA: TGCGCCAGCAGCTCCCAGACAGGGTCGGGCTATGGCTACACCTTC
CDR3 protein: CASSSQTGSGYGYTF

clone size: NA
J gene: TRBJ2-2
D gene: TRBD2
V gene: TRBV5-1
CDR3 DNA: TGCGCCAGCAGCTTCCTAGCGGGGGGGCAAGCCGGGGAGCTGTTTTTT
CDR3 protein: CASSFLAGGQAGELFF

clone size: NA
J gene: TRBJ1-5
D gene: TRBD1
V gene: TRBV6-8
CDR3 DNA: TGTGCCAGCAATCGACAGGGTTTGGTTCAGCCCCAGCATTTT
CDR3 protein: CASNRQGLVQPQHF

clone size: NA
J gene: TRBJ2-2
D gene: NA
V gene: TRBV29-1
CDR3 DNA: TGCAGCGTTGACAGGGGAGGGACCGGGGAGCTGTTTTTT
CDR3 protein: CSVDRGGTGELFF

clone size: few
J gene: TRBJ1-3
D gene: NA
V gene: TRBV1
CDR3 DNA: TGCGCCAGCAGCCAAGCCACGGCCACATTCACAGGGGGGTCTGGAAACACCATATATTTT
CDR3 protein: CASSQATATFTGGSGNTIYF

clone size: once
J gene: TRBJ2-2
D gene: NA
V gene: TRBV22-1
CDR3 DNA: TGTGCCAGCAGCCTGGTGACAGGGGGGTCGTTCACCGGGGAGCTGTTTTTT
CDR3 protein: CASSLVTGGSFTGELFF

clone size: NA
J gene: TRBJ2-7
D gene: TRBD2
V gene: TRBV5-1
CDR3 DNA: TGCGCCAGCAGCTTGCCCAGGACTAGCGGGGGAAACAGGCGTTACGAGCAGTACTTC
CDR3 protein: CASSLPRTSGGNRRYEQYF

clone size: NA
J gene: TRBJ2-3
D gene: TRBD1
V gene: TRBV28
CDR3 DNA: TGTGCCAGCAGTTTACAGGGGGCTTGGGAAGATACGCAGTATTTT
CDR3 protein: CASSLQGAWEDTQYF

clone size: once
J gene: TRBJ2-7
D gene: TRBD1
V gene: TRBV6-8
CDR3 DNA: TGTGCCAGCAGTTACAGGGACAGGTACGAGCAGTACTTC
CDR3 protein: CASSYRDRYEQYF

clone size: few
J gene: TRBJ1-6
D gene: NA
V gene: TRBV6-8
CDR3 DNA: TGTGCCAGCAGCCCCGACAGGTTCCTTTCACCCCTCCACTTT
CDR3 protein: CASSPDRFLSPLHF

clone size: NA
J gene: TRBJ2-1
D gene: TRBD2
V gene: TRBV12-5
CDR3 DNA: TGTGCCAGCACCAAGACTAGCCTGGGCTCCTACAATGAGCAGTTCTTC
CDR3 protein: CASTKTSLGSYNEQFF

clone size: NA
J gene: TRBJ1-1
D gene: TRBD1
V gene: TRBV18
CDR3 DNA: TGTGCCAGCTCCCCCACACGACAGGGGGCAACCGAAGCTTTCTTT
CDR3 protein: CASSPTRQGATEAFF

clone size: NA
J gene: TRBJ2-3
D gene: TRBD1
V gene: TRBV11-3
CDR3 DNA: TGTGCCAGCAGCTTCGCGGACAGGGGGCGCAGGACGCAGTATTTT
CDR3 protein: CASSFADRGRRTQYF

clone size: NA
J gene: TRBJ2-2
D gene: NA
V gene: TRBV2
CDR3 DNA: TGTGCCAGCAGTGTAGACACCGGGGAGCTGTTTTTT
CDR3 protein: CASSVDTGELFF

clone size: NA
J gene: TRBJ2-3
D gene: NA
V gene: TRBV11-3
CDR3 DNA: TGTGCCAGCAGCCTTTTGGTCCGGGGATCTGGCACAGATACGCAGTATTTT
CDR3 protein: CASSLLVRGSGTDTQYF

clone size: NA
J gene: TRBJ2-5
D gene: TRBD1
V gene: TRBV19
CDR3 DNA: TGTGCCAGTAGTCCGGGGACAGGGTCCAAGACCCAGTACTTC
CDR3 protein: CASSPGTGSKTQYF

clone size: NA
J gene: TRBJ1-2
D gene: NA
V gene: TRBV5-1
CDR3 DNA: TGCGCCAGCAGCTTGGCCGGGGGGCAAGGAGGCTACACCTTC
CDR3 protein: CASSLAGGQGGYTF

clone size: once
J gene: TRBJ1-1
D gene: TRBD1
V gene: TRBV11-3
CDR3 DNA: TGTGCCAGCAGCCCGGAACCTGACAGGGGGAAAGCTTTCTTT
CDR3 protein: CASSPEPDRGKAFF

clone size: NA
J gene: TRBJ1-6
D gene: NA
V gene: TRBV11-3
CDR3 DNA: TGTGCCAGCCAAGCTGCCGGGGAAAGATATTCACCCCTCCACTTT
CDR3 protein: CASQAAGERYSPLHF